This TCR beta chain was sequenced during a study of T-cell reconstitution after alpha-beta-depleted transplantation in children. Study-wide results and limits: Some patients showed high day-60 TCRbeta diversity, which derived from surviving recipient T cells and thymic progenitors. Expanded graft clones, several hundred of them, were reportedly the source of alpha-beta T cells about two months after transplant.

This clonotype was observed at least ten times. Its antigen is still unknown. From germline, CDR1 is LGHDT and CDR2 YNNKEL (reference sequence). The length of the CDR3 is 11 residues. The V gene lost 7 bases and the J gene lost 4 bases, with 7 bases spanning the gap. During its preparation, the TCRbeta library received unique molecular identifiers. TCRdb reanalysed the PCR reads using MiXCR and keeps one entry per CDR3 protein. The sample carries hundreds of thousands of distinct CDR3 sequences, roughly a tenth recorded once. The TCR comes from a boy in the first two years of life with acute myeloid leukemia, due to receive a stem cell transplant. The chain joins TRBV3-1 to TRBJ2-5; D gene uncertain. Sequences were derived from PBMCs, sampled before TCRalphabeta/CD19-depleted stem cell transplant. The CDR3 sequence: CASIGTETQYF. CDR3 DNA: TGTGCCAGCATCGGAACAGAGACCCAGTACTTC.